This TCR beta chain was captured by sequencing in a study of prognosis after radiotherapy for stage I lung cancer. Background on the study: The study gave no patient concurrent therapy with stereotactic body radiotherapy. General study results and limits: In patients with versus without metastases, TRBV and TRBJ gene usage reportedly differed. Lower Shannon entropy values were found after stereotactic body radiation therapy in patients who developed distant metastases.

There were 4.5 to 6 milliliters of peripheral blood drawn at each of two time points. Genomic DNA served as the source from which two-round multiplex PCR generated TCR beta CDR3 amplicons. Primers targeting each individual TRBV and TRBJ gene were applied in first-round PCR. TCRdb independently ran MiXCR on the multiplex PCR reads; one entry per CDR3 protein. Of around 19,000 distinct CDR3 sequences listed, 40% to 55% are singletons. In its sample, this clonotype was seen many times. Its antigen is still unknown. CDR3 length equals 11 residues. Trimming took off 6 bases at V and 7 bases at J, with 10 bases between the two ends. Germline CDR1 DFQATT, CDR2 SNEGSKA (reference sequence).

The rearrangement joins TRBV20-1 to TRBJ2-1; D may be TRBD2 (6 bases). The receptor was derived from a donor at least 50 years old with non-small cell lung cancer. Sample: PBMCs, taken before or after stereotactic body radiation therapy (not recorded which). CDR3 in DNA: TGCAGTGCCGAGGAGGGGAATGAGCAGTTCTTC. Translated, it gives CSAEEGNEQFF.